A single sample is the source of the 20 T cell receptor beta chains below, sequenced in a study of long-term antiretroviral therapy in people with HIV. The run of the v3.0 immunoSEQ assay was at survey level. Only in-frame clones appear in the TCRdb table, and some are missing; sequencing was by immunoSEQ multiplex PCR. The sample gives 20,000 to 25,000 clones, more than 70% of which show up once; around 6.5% is in the top ten. The sequencing used unsorted PBMCs, collected 0.6 years after starting antiretroviral therapy. These receptors were collected from a man between 60 and 75 years old with HIV.

The rearrangement joins TRBV20-1 to TRBJ2-7, with unresolved D. Germline V lookup: CDR1 DFQATT, CDR2 SNEGSKA (reference sequence). V was cut by 6 bases and J by 2 bases, with 8 bases left in between. The CDR3 totals 11 residues. CDR3 protein: CSAPGPYEQYF. CDR3 DNA sequence: TGCAGTGCCCCAGGCCCCTACGAGCAGTACTTC.

This chain joins TRBV9 and TRBJ2-7; 11 bases align to TRBD2. The germline V gene encodes CDR1 SGDLS and CDR2 YYNGEE. The length of the CDR3 is 15 residues. V lost 4 bases to trimming and J lost 0 bases; unmatched junction nucleotides: 3. The chain's CDR3 is CASSLGLADSYEQYF. In nucleotides, the CDR3 is TGTGCCAGCAGCTTGGGACTAGCGGACTCCTACGAGCAGTACTTC.

The chain links TRBV2 to TRBJ2-7; 10 nucleotides align to TRBD2. The CDR3 extends over 16 amino acids. The germline V gene encodes CDR1 SNHLY and CDR2 FYNNEI. V trimming: 4 bases; J trimming: 0 bases; junction bases outside the gene matches: 6. This CDR3 reads CASSGILAGASYEQYF. CDR3 nucleotide sequence: TGTGCCAGCAGTGGGATCCTAGCGGGGGCCTCCTACGAGCAGTACTTC.

V usage is TRBV7-9 and J usage is TRBJ2-3, with D perhaps matching TRBD1 (6 bases). This CDR3 contains 15 residues. Germline lookup yields CDR1 SEHNR and CDR2 FQNEAQ (reference sequence). V was trimmed by 4 bases and J by 2 bases, leaving 13 bases between them. This chain's CDR3 is CASSSFGTTTDTQYF. The CDR3 DNA sequence: TGTGCCAGCAGCTCATTCGGGACAACCACAGATACGCAGTATTTT.

The chain carries TRBV7-2 and TRBJ1-1; D possibly corresponds to TRBD1 (5 bases). CDR3 length: 14 residues. Trimming stripped 4 bases from V and 3 bases from J, with 12 bases between. Per the germline V gene, CDR1 is SGHTA and CDR2 is FQGNSA. The chain's CDR3 is CASSSTGGDTEAFF. The CDR3 DNA is TGTGCCAGCAGCTCCACCGGGGGGGACACTGAAGCTTTCTTT.

This chain joins TRBV5-1 and TRBJ1-1, with D possibly matching TRBD1 (5 bases). There are 14 residues in the CDR3. The germline V and J ends were trimmed by 5 bases and 1 base, with 12 bases remaining between them. Germline V lookup: CDR1 SGHRS, CDR2 YFSETQ. CDR3 in amino acids: CASRDYTGNTEAFF. The CDR3 bases are TGCGCCAGCAGGGATTATACAGGGAACACTGAAGCTTTCTTT.

This chain joins TRBV5-6 and TRBJ2-7, with 9 bases matching TRBD1. This CDR3 has 15 amino acids. V shed 1 base and J 4 bases; nucleotides not matched to a gene: 6. Germline loops: CDR1 SGHDT, CDR2 YYEEEE. CDR3 loop: CASSLRSGQGYEQYF. DNA for the CDR3: TGTGCCAGCAGCTTGAGATCCGGACAGGGGTACGAGCAGTACTTC.

The table lists this clone with a few counts. This chain links TRBV7-6 with TRBJ2-7; D is perhaps TRBD2 (6 bases). Germline CDR1 SGHVS, CDR2 FNYEAQ. Trimming took off 3 bases at V and 5 bases at J, with 14 bases between the two ends. The CDR3 has 14 amino acids. The CDR3 loop reads CASSFDISGHEQYF. As DNA, the CDR3 is TGTGCCAGCAGCTTTGACATAAGCGGGCACGAGCAGTACTTC.

J is TRBJ1-1 and V is TRBV11-2; D may be TRBD1 (5 bases). The V gene lost 3 bases and the J gene lost 5 bases, with 10 bases spanning the gap. Germline V gives CDR1 SGHAT, CDR2 FQNNGV. This CDR3 contains 13 residues. The CDR3 DNA sequence: TGTGCCAGCAGCTTCGGGCAGGGAACTGAAGCTTTCTTT. Amino acid sequence: CASSFGQGTEAFF.

The table lists this clone with a few counts. Other DNA sequences of this sample code for an identical CDR3. This rearrangement joins TRBV7-3 to TRBJ2-6; 11 bases agree with TRBD1. The germline V gene has CDR1 SGHTA and CDR2 FQGTGA. This CDR3 contains 17 residues. The V segment lost 2 bases and the J segment 2 bases; nucleotides outside the gene matches: 2. The CDR3 nucleotides are TGTGCCAGCAGCTTAGGACAGGGGGCACCTGGGGCCAACGTCCTGACTTTC. Its translation: CASSLGQGAPGANVLTF.

The chain has TRBV5-8 and TRBJ1-1; 7 bases match TRBD1. Germline CDR1 is SGHTS and CDR2 is YDEGEE. The CDR3 totals 14 residues. V shed 4 bases and J 1 base; nucleotides not matched to a gene: 4. The CDR3 loop is CASSHTGENTEAFF. CDR3 nucleotide sequence: TGTGCCAGCAGCCATACAGGGGAGAACACTGAAGCTTTCTTT.

The gene calls are TRBV29-1 and TRBJ2-5, with D tentatively TRBD1 (5 bases). Germline V gives CDR1 SQVTM, CDR2 ANQGSEA. Between the trimmed V and J ends, which lost 6 bases and 2 bases, there was a span of 10 bases. This CDR3 is built from 12 residues. CDR3 amino acids: CSVGRAQETQYF. The CDR3, as DNA: TGCAGCGTAGGCAGGGCTCAAGAGACCCAGTACTTC.

The chain carries TRBV28 and TRBJ2-5, with 7 bases matching TRBD2. Germline loops: CDR1 MDHEN, CDR2 SYDVKM. J gave up 5 bases and V 1 base, and 4 bases lay outside the gene matches. CDR3 length equals 14 residues. CDR3 coding DNA: TGTGCCAGCAGTTTATCTGCGGGGGACGAGACCCAGTACTTC. Translation: CASSLSAGDETQYF. The complete variable domain, with remaining parts taken from reference TRBV28 and TRBJ2-5, reads DVKVTQSSRYLVKRTGEKVFLECVQDMDHENMFWYRQDPGLGLRLIYFSYDVKMKEKGDIPEGYSVSREKKERFSLILESASTNQTSMYLCASSLSAGDETQYFGPGTRLLVL.

This rearrangement joins TRBV28 to TRBJ2-2; D is possibly TRBD1 or TRBD2 (6 bases each). CDR1 is MDHEN and CDR2 is SYDVKM in the germline V gene. This CDR3 spans 16 amino acids. Trimming removed 8 bases at V and 1 base at J, with 17 bases between. CDR3 DNA: TGTGCCAGCTCGATACCGGGGGCCCAGAACACCGGGGAGCTGTTTTTT. It encodes CASSIPGAQNTGELFF.

J is TRBJ2-7 and V is TRBV27; TRBD1 matches at 11 bases. The CDR3 is made up of 16 amino acids. V was pared by 5 bases and J by 3 bases, with 9 bases of the junction left unmatched. Germline CDR1 and CDR2: MNHEY and SMNVEV (reference sequence). CDR3 coding DNA: TGTGCCAGCAGTCGAACTTCCGGGACAGGGGGCTACGAGCAGTACTTC. It translates to CASSRTSGTGGYEQYF.

The V gene is TRBV5-1, the J gene TRBJ2-5; D is perhaps TRBD1 (5 bases). From germline, CDR1 is SGHRS and CDR2 YFSETQ. The CDR3 totals 14 residues. V was cut by 4 bases and J by 5 bases, with 15 bases left in between. CDR3 in amino acids: CASSPVTVGETQYF. The DNA for the CDR3 is TGCGCCAGCAGCCCGGTGACAGTCGGGGAGACCCAGTACTTC.

The V and J genes are TRBV15 and TRBJ2-7; 11 nucleotides align to TRBD1. The CDR3 is 16 residues long. Germline V lookup: CDR1 LNHNV, CDR2 YYDKDF (reference sequence). The V segment lost 0 bases and the J segment 5 bases; nucleotides outside the gene matches: 6. The CDR3 DNA reads as TGTGCCACCAGCAGAGATCTGGGACAGGGGGTTGACGAGCAGTACTTC. Its translation: CATSRDLGQGVDEQYF.

J is TRBJ1-1 and V is TRBV7-9; tentatively, D is TRBD1 (5 bases). CDR3 length: 15 amino acids. Germline V gene lookup returns CDR1 SEHNR and CDR2 FQNEAQ (reference sequence). Deletions cut 5 bases from V and 1 base from J, with 14 bases between. Here the CDR3 DNA reads TGTGCCAGCAGCCCGTCCAGGGTAGAGAACACTGAAGCTTTCTTT. Translating it yields CASSPSRVENTEAFF. The complete variable domain, with remaining parts taken from reference TRBV7-9 and TRBJ1-1, reads DTGVSQNPRHKITKRGQNVTFRCDPISEHNRLYWYRQTLGQGPEFLTYFQNEAQLEKSRLLSDRFSAERPKGSFSTLEIQRTEQGDSAMYLCASSPSRVENTEAFFGQGTRLTVV.

The V and J genes are TRBV6-1 and TRBJ1-4, with TRBD1 identical over 8 bases. The CDR3 contains 15 residues. V lost 5 bases and J lost 5; bases outside the gene matches: 7. Germline V gives CDR1 MNHNS, CDR2 SASEGT. CDR3 loop: CASSSTGTGNEKLFF. CDR3 coding DNA: TGTGCCAGCAGTTCCACCGGGACAGGAAATGAAAAACTGTTTTTT.

The chain combines TRBV19 with TRBJ1-1; 7 bases are shared with TRBD1. The CDR3 contains 13 residues. Looked up from germline, CDR1 is LNHDA and CDR2 is SQIVND (reference sequence). Trimming cost V 5 bases and J 4 bases; bases outside gene matches: 4. CDR3 bases: TGTGCCAGTAGTCCCCGGGACAGCACTGAAGCTTTCTTT. Translating gives CASSPRDSTEAFF.